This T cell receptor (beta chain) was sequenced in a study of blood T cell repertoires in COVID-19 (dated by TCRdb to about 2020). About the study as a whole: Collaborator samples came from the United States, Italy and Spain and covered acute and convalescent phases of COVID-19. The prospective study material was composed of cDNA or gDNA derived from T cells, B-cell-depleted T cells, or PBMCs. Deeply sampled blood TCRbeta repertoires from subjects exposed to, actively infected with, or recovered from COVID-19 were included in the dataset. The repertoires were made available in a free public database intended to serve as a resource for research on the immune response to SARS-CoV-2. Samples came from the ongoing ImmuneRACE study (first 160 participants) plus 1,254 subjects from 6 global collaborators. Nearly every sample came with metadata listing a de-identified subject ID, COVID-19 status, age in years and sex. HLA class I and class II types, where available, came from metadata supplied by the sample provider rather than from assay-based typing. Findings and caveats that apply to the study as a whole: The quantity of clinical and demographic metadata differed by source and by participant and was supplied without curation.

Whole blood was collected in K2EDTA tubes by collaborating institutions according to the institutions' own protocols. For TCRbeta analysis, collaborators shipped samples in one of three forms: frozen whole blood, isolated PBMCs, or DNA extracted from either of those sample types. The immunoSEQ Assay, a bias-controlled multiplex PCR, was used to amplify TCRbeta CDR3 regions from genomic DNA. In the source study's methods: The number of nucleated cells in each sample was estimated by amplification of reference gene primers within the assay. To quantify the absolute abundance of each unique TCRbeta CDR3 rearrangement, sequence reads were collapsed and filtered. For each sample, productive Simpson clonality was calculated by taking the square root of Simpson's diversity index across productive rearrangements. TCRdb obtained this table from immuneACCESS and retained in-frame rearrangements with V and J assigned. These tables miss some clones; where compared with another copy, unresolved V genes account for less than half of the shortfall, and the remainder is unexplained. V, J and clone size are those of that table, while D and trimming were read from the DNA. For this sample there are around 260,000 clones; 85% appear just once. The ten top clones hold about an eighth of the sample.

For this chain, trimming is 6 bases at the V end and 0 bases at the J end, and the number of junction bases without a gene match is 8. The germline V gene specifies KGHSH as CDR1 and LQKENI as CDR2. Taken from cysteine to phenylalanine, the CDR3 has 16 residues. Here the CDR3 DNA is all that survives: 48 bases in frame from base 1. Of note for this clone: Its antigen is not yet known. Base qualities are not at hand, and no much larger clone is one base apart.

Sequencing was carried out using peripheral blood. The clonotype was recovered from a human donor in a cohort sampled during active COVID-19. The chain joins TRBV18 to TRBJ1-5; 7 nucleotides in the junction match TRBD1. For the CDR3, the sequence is CASSDRRQNSNQPQHF. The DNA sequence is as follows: TGTGCCAGCTCGGACAGGCGACAAAATAGCAATCAGCCCCAGCATTTT.